This TCR beta chain is drawn from a study of shared clonotypes between healthy human individuals. The overall study: Donor ages ranged 18 to 49 years: a couple of women, a few men.

Germline CDR1 and CDR2: SEHNR and FQNEAQ (reference sequence). V lost 1 base and J 0 bases, leaving 16 bases between the germline ends. This CDR3 has 19 amino acids. The authors distributed each subset's genomic DNA evenly over several immunoSEQ plates. TCRdb's table, derived via immunoSEQ multiplex PCR, lists solely in-frame clones and lacks some. The table has under 600,000 clones, 60% to 80% seen once; the top ten hold approximately 13%. Adult donors, all healthy and HIV-negative, had no recent acute infections or vaccinations. Everyone who donated was a Caucasian adult who lived in Nashville, Tennessee. This clone has just one count.

The sample consisted of PBMCs. This sequence originates from a woman in her thirties or forties in good health. Some clones in this sample may be carry-over from other donors' samples. The chain couples TRBV7-9 to TRBJ2-6; tentative D call: TRBD1 (6 bases). The CDR3 sequence: CASSLGLQAGVSGANVLTF. The CDR3 region has the DNA TGTGCCAGCAGCTTAGGCCTCCAAGCAGGGGTCTCTGGGGCCAACGTCCTGACTTTC.